This T cell receptor (beta chain) was identified during a study of tumor-infiltrating lymphocytes in primary liver carcinoma. Constant-region priming of approximately 500 ng total RNA yielded TCR beta cDNA. ARM-PCR, slightly modified, supplied the TCR beta libraries through three nested multiplex PCR rounds. TRBV1-TRBV30 forward primers paired with a C-beta reverse primer were used in the first two PCR rounds, which ran 9 to 10 cycles each. TCRdb re-called the multiplex PCR reads with MiXCR, one entry per CDR3 protein. The table has some 87,000 distinct CDR3 sequences, around 70% seen once; the top ten hold 25% to 35%. This CDR3 has 11 residues. The germline V and J ends were trimmed by 4 bases and 2 bases, with 0 bases remaining between them. In germline, CDR1 is SGHAT, CDR2 FQNNGV. This clonotype ranks as medium-sized. DNA and RNA were both co-extracted from approximately 20-30 mg of bulk tissue that had not been sorted.

The chain is built from TRBV11-2 and TRBJ1-3; the D is unclear. This TCR derives from a man in his forties or fifties with primary liver carcinoma and hepatitis B virus infection. The material sequenced was tumor-adjacent normal liver tissue. CDR3 bases: TGTGCCAGCAGCTCTGGAAACACCATATATTTT. This sequence encodes CASSSGNTIYF.